The next 25 T cell receptor beta chains were all read from a single sample in a study of blood T cell repertoires in COVID-19. Sequencing used immunoSEQ multiplex PCR; TCRdb keeps in-frame clones, though not all of them. In the table there are 130,000 to 150,000 clones, roughly 87% of which are singletons. Sequencing was performed on peripheral blood. The receptors originated from a woman aged 45-59 years with acute or convalescent COVID-19.

V gene TRBV30 combines with J gene TRBJ1-4, with D unclear. The ends were cut back, 0 bases at V and 4 bases at J, with 6 bases in the middle. This CDR3 contains 13 residues. In germline, CDR1 is GTSNPN, CDR2 SVGIG (reference sequence). The CDR3 loop is CAWSVALNEKLFF. The CDR3 region has the DNA TGTGCCTGGAGTGTGGCCCTTAATGAAAAACTGTTTTTT.

The rearrangement joins TRBV6-5 to TRBJ2-1; 7 bases match TRBD1. Trimming cost V 5 bases and J 8 bases; bases outside gene matches: 9. The CDR3 has 14 residues. Germline CDR1 and CDR2: MNHEY and SVGAGI. CDR3 protein: CASSTWGQTYEQFF. The CDR3 DNA reads as TGTGCCAGCAGTACCTGGGGACAGACCTATGAGCAGTTCTTC.

This chain joins TRBV4-2 and TRBJ2-3; 10 bases agree with TRBD1. The CDR3 loop spans 17 amino acids. Unmatched junction bases numbered 10, after V lost 4 bases and J lost 3 bases. Germline loops: CDR1 LGHNA, CDR2 YNFKEQ. CDR3 protein: CASSPQAQGQGTDTQYF. CDR3 bases: TGTGCCAGCAGCCCGCAAGCACAGGGACAGGGGACAGATACGCAGTATTTT.

The chain combines TRBV7-6 with TRBJ1-3, with D possibly being TRBD1 (5 bases). Germline V gene lookup returns CDR1 SGHVS and CDR2 FNYEAQ. Trimming removed 1 base from V and 2 bases from J, with 12 bases in between. The CDR3 extends over 16 amino acids. The CDR3, as DNA: TGTGCCAGCAGCTTAGTGGACAACCCTGCTGGAAACACCATATATTTT. Translation gives CASSLVDNPAGNTIYF.

This clone appeared a few times. This sequence joins TRBV6-6 and TRBJ1-5; 8 bases line up with TRBD1. Germline V lookup: CDR1 MNHNY, CDR2 SVGAGI (reference sequence). V gave up 5 bases and J gave up 2 bases; unmatched junction bases: 5. The CDR3 totals 15 residues. CDR3 sequence reads: CASSTGGGGNQPQHF. The CDR3 DNA reads TGTGCCAGCAGTACAGGGGGAGGGGGCAATCAGCCCCAGCATTTT.

The genes are TRBV6-5 and TRBJ1-6; D call uncertain. Trimming shortened V by 6 bases and J by 8 bases, and 5 bases separated the two germline ends. This CDR3 has 11 amino acids. The germline V gene encodes CDR1 MNHEY and CDR2 SVGAGI. The CDR3 DNA reads TGTGCCAGCAGCGTCGATTCACCCCTCCACTTT. Its protein is CASSVDSPLHF.

The chain carries TRBV9 and TRBJ2-3, with D uncertain. This CDR3 has 15 residues. Germline CDR1 SGDLS, CDR2 YYNGEE. Trimming stripped 4 bases from V and 0 bases from J, with 12 bases between. The DNA for the CDR3 is TGTGCCAGCAGCAGAGGTCTCACAAGCACAGATACGCAGTATTTT. Amino acids: CASSRGLTSTDTQYF.

The chain combines TRBV5-1 with TRBJ1-2; 11 positions match TRBD1. CDR1 and CDR2 from the germline V gene are SGHRS and YFSETQ. Unmatched junction bases numbered 6, after V lost 3 bases and J lost 5 bases. The CDR3 spans 15 residues. The chain's CDR3 is CASSSQDRGLYGYTF. The CDR3, as DNA: TGCGCCAGCAGCTCTCAGGACAGGGGGCTTTATGGCTACACCTTC.

The rearrangement joins TRBV5-3 to TRBJ1-1; TRBD1 agrees at 7 bases. TRBV5-3 qualifies as an ORF whose function is uncertain. CDR3 length: 15 amino acids. J gave up 1 base and V 2 bases, and 5 bases lay outside the gene matches. This chain's CDR3 is CARSLDRVGNTEAFF. The DNA for the CDR3 is TGTGCCAGAAGCTTAGACAGGGTGGGGAACACTGAAGCTTTCTTT.

J is TRBJ1-1 and V is TRBV11-2, with a possible D match to TRBD1 (5 bases). CDR1 and CDR2 from the germline V gene are SGHAT and FQNNGV. Trimming shortened V by 3 bases and J by 10 bases, and 15 bases separated the two germline ends. The CDR3 extends over 13 amino acids. The CDR3 loop reads CASSFTGSGGAFF. As DNA, the CDR3 is TGTGCCAGCAGCTTTACAGGCTCGGGGGGAGCTTTCTTT.

The genes are TRBV19 and TRBJ1-6; D might be TRBD1 (5 bases). CDR1 is LNHDA and CDR2 is SQIVND in the germline V gene (reference sequence). The CDR3 extends over 13 amino acids. Trimming took 7 bases from V and 11 from J, leaving 15 bases between them. CDR3 sequence: CASKETQAAPLHF. CDR3 DNA sequence: TGTGCCAGTAAGGAAACACAGGCCGCACCCCTCCACTTT.

The genes are TRBV5-6 and TRBJ2-7; TRBD1 aligns across 10 bases. The germline V gene has CDR1 SGHDT and CDR2 YYEEEE. The length of the CDR3 is 17 residues. The trim removed 2 bases at V and 0 bases at J, leaving 8 bases unmatched. CDR3 nucleotides: TGTGCCAGCAGCTTTCCCAGACAGGGGGCCAGCTCCTACGAGCAGTACTTC. This sequence encodes CASSFPRQGASSYEQYF.

This clone was recorded once. This chain uses TRBV27 with TRBJ1-6; D call uncertain. The V end lost 1 base, the J end lost 9 bases, and 16 bases lay between the germline ends. CDR3 size: 16 residues. Germline V lookup: CDR1 MNHEY, CDR2 SMNVEV (reference sequence). Written as DNA, the CDR3 is TGTGCCAGCAGTTTATATAATCGGCTGGAGATTTCACCCCTCCACTTT. This codes for CASSLYNRLEISPLHF.

This chain connects TRBV7-2 to TRBJ2-5; D ambiguous. This CDR3 contains 15 residues. The V and J ends lost 0 bases and 1 base respectively, with 9 bases between them. CDR1 is SGHTA and CDR2 is FQGNSA in the germline V gene. CDR3 DNA: TGTGCCAGCAGCTTAGCGGGCCCTCCCCAAGAGACCCAGTACTTC. Its protein product is CASSLAGPPQETQYF.

The CDR3 DNA follows: TGTGCTAGTGACGAGGGAGAAAGTAATGAGCAGTTCTTC. It yields the protein CASDEGESNEQFF. This chain uses TRBV12-5 with TRBJ2-1; TRBD2 is a possible D gene (5 bases). The germline V gene has CDR1 LGHNT and CDR2 FRNRAP. CDR3 length: 13 amino acids. V lost 7 bases and J lost 7, with 14 bases in between.

The rearrangement joins TRBV7-9 to TRBJ2-3; perhaps TRBD1 as D (6 bases). The CDR3 is made up of 15 amino acids. V dropped 5 bases and J dropped 1 base, with 13 bases sitting between them. Germline V gene lookup returns CDR1 SEHNR and CDR2 FQNEAQ (reference sequence). The CDR3 sequence is CASSPGQFGTDTQYF. As DNA, the CDR3 is TGTGCCAGCAGCCCAGGACAGTTTGGCACAGATACGCAGTATTTT.

The chain combines TRBV27 with TRBJ2-1; the D gene is possibly TRBD2 (5 bases). V was clipped by 3 bases and J by 5 bases, with 5 bases between them. Per germline, CDR1 MNHEY and CDR2 SMNVEV (reference sequence). The CDR3 runs 12 residues. CDR3 in amino acids: CASSFGDNEQFF. CDR3 bases: TGTGCCAGCAGTTTCGGGGACAATGAGCAGTTCTTC.

In this sample, this clone turned up a few times. This chain joins TRBV5-1 and TRBJ1-4, with 7 bases lining up with TRBD1. The germline gives CDR1 SGHRS, CDR2 YFSETQ. After removal of 4 bases from V and 0 bases from J, the junction contained 6 bases not matched to a gene. The CDR3 loop spans 16 amino acids. Here the CDR3 reads CASSPGTAATNEKLFF. CDR3 DNA: TGCGCCAGCAGCCCTGGGACAGCTGCAACTAATGAAAAACTGTTTTTT. Based on the CDR3 plus reference TRBV5-1 and TRBJ1-4, the full variable domain is KAGVTQTPRYLIKTRGQQVTLSCSPISGHRSVSWYQQTPGQGLQFLFEYFSETQRNKGNFPGRFSGRQFSNSRSEMNVSTLELGDSALYLCASSPGTAATNEKLFFGSGTQLSVL.

The sample holds a few counts of this clone. The chain is built from TRBV7-9 and TRBJ2-4; D is perhaps TRBD2 (6 bases). Trimming removed 1 base at V and 0 bases at J, with 10 bases between. Germline assignment: CDR1 SEHNR and CDR2 FQNEAQ (reference sequence). The CDR3 is 16 residues long. The CDR3 DNA follows: TGTGCCAGCAGCTTAGGGGCGGGGCTAGCCAAAAACATTCAGTACTTC. Its protein is CASSLGAGLAKNIQYF.

The J gene is TRBJ2-1, the V gene TRBV11-3; D is uncertain. V was trimmed by 5 bases and J by 4 bases, leaving 6 bases between them. There are 12 residues in the CDR3. Germline V gene lookup returns CDR1 SGHNT and CDR2 YENEEA. The CDR3 DNA reads as TGTGCCAGCAGCCTTATATACAATGAGCAGTTCTTC. Protein: CASSLIYNEQFF. The whole variable domain, remainder taken from reference TRBV11-3 and TRBJ2-1, is EAGVVQSPRYKIIEKKQPVAFWCNPISGHNTLYWYLQNLGQGPELLIRYENEEAVDDSQLPKDRFSAERLKGVDSTLKIQPAELGDSAVYLCASSLIYNEQFFGPGTRLTVL.

The chain employs TRBV2 and TRBJ2-7; 10 bases line up with TRBD1. The germline CDR1 and CDR2 sequences are SNHLY and FYNNEI. The V segment lost 8 bases and the J segment 3 bases; nucleotides outside the gene matches: 4. The CDR3 sequence is 13 residues long. CDR3 sequence reads: CASGRTGGYEQYF. The CDR3 DNA follows: TGTGCCAGCGGTCGGACAGGGGGCTACGAGCAGTACTTC.

The V and J genes are TRBV6-5 and TRBJ1-1; 8 bases fit TRBD1. Germline V gene sequence: CDR1 MNHEY, CDR2 SVGAGI. CDR3 length: 15 residues. The V and J ends lost 5 bases and 5 bases, in that order; junction bases with no gene match: 10. The CDR3 coding sequence is TGTGCCAGCAGTACCAGGACAGGGTGGGAGACTGAAGCTTTCTTT. Its protein is CASSTRTGWETEAFF.

The V gene is TRBV6-1, the J gene TRBJ2-1, with 10 bases matching TRBD2. This CDR3 spans 16 amino acids. Germline V gene lookup returns CDR1 MNHNS and CDR2 SASEGT. The V gene end was trimmed by 4 bases and the J gene end by 0 bases; junction bases not matched to a gene: 3. CDR3 sequence (DNA): TGTGCCAGCAGTGTGGCTAGCGGGAGCTCCTACAATGAGCAGTTCTTC. Amino acid sequence: CASSVASGSSYNEQFF.

This chain connects TRBV11-3 to TRBJ2-7, with D possibly matching TRBD2 (6 bases). CDR3 length: 12 residues. Germline CDR1 SGHNT, CDR2 YENEEA. Trimming cost V 1 base and J 6 bases, with 7 bases left between them. The CDR3 loop is CASSLGLGEQYF. CDR3 DNA sequence: TGTGCCAGCAGCTTAGGACTAGGCGAGCAGTACTTC.

This chain uses TRBV3-1 (or the pseudogene TRBV3-2) with TRBJ1-1; a possible D gene is TRBD1 (6 bases). V was clipped by 4 bases and J by 6 bases, with 18 bases between them. The CDR3 contains 15 residues. Germline CDR1 LGHDT, CDR2 YNNKEL (reference sequence). Written as DNA, the CDR3 is TGTGCCAGCAGCCCTGGGGGGGCCGGGTACGCTGAAGCTTTCTTT. It translates to CASSPGGAGYAEAFF.